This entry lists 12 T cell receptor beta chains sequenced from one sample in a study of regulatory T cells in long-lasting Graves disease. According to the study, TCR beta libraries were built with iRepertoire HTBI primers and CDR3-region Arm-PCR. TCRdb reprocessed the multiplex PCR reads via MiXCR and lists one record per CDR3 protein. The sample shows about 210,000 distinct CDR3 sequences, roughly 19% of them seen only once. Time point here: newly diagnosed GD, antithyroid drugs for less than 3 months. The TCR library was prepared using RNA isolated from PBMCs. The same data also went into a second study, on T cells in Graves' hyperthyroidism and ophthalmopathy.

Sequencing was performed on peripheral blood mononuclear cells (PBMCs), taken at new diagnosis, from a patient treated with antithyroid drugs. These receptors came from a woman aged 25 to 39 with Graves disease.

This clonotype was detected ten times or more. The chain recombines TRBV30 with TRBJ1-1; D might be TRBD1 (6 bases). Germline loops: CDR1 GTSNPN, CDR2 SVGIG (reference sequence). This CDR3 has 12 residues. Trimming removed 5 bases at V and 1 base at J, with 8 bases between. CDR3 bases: TGTGCCTGGGGGACACGGAACACTGAAGCTTTCTTT. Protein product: CAWGTRNTEAFF.

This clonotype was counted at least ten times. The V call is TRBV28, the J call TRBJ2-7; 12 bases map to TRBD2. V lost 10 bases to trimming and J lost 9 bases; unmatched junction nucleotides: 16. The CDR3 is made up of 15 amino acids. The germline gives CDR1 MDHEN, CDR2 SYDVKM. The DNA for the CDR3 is TGTGCCACCACAGAGCCGACTAGCGGGAGCTTCCGGCAGTACTTC. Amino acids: CATTEPTSGSFRQYF.

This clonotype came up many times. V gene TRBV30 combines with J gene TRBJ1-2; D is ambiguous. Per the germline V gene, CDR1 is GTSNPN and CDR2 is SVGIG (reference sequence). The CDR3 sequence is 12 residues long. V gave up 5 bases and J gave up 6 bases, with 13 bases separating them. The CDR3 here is CAWLSRRHGYTF. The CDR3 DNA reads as TGTGCCTGGCTTTCGAGGAGACATGGCTACACCTTC.

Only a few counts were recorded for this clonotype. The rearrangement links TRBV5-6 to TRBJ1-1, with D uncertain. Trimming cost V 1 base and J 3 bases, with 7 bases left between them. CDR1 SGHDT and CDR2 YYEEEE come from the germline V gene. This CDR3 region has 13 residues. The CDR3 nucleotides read TGTGCCAGCAGCTTGCCCCCCCACACTGAAGCTTTCTTT. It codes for CASSLPPHTEAFF.

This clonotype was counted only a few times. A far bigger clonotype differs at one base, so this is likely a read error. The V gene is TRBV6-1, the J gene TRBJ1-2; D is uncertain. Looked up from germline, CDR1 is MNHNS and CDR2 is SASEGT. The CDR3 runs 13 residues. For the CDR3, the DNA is TGTGCCAGCAGCTCGCCGGCGGCCCCGCAACGAGACTTC. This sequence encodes CASSSPAAPQRDF.

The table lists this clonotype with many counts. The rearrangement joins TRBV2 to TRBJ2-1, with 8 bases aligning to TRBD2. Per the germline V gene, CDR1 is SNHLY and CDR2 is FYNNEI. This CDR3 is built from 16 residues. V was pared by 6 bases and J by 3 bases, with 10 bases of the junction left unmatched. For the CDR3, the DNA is TGTGCCAGCAGCGCCTCGAGCGGGGGTTACTACAATGAGCAGTTCTTC. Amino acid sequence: CASSASSGGYYNEQFF.

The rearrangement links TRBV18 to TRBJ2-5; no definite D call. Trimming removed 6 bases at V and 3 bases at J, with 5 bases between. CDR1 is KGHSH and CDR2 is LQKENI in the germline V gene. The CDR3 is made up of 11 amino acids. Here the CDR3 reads CASSEKETQYF. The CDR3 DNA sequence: TGTGCCAGCTCCGAAAAAGAGACCCAGTACTTC.

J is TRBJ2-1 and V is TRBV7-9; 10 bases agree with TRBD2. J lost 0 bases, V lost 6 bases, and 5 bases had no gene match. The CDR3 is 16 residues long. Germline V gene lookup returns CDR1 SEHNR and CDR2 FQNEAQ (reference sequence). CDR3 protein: CASSPTSGTSYNEQFF. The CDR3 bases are TGTGCCAGCAGTCCAACTAGCGGGACCTCCTACAATGAGCAGTTCTTC.

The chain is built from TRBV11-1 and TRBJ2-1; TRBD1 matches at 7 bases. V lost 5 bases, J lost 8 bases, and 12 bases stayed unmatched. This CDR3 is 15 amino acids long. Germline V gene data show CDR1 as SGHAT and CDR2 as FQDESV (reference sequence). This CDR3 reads CASSRRQGAMDEQFF. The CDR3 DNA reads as TGTGCCAGCAGCCGCAGACAGGGTGCGATGGATGAGCAGTTCTTC.

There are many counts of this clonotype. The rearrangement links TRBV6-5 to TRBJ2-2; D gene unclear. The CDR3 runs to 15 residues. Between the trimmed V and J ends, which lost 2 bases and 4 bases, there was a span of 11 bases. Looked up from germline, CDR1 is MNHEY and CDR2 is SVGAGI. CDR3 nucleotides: TGTGCCAGCAGTTACGGACGGGTCTCCACCGGGGAGCTGTTTTTT. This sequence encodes CASSYGRVSTGELFF.

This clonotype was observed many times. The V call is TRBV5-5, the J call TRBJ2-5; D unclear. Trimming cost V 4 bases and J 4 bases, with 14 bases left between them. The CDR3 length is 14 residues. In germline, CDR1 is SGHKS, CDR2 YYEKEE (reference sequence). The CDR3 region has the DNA TGTGCCAGCAGCGTGCACCGGAATGGAGAGACCCAGTACTTC. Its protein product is CASSVHRNGETQYF.

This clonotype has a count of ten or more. CDR3 sequence: CASSLGGASTREQYF. DNA for the CDR3: TGTGCCAGCAGTTTAGGAGGGGCCTCCACTCGGGAGCAGTACTTC. The chain carries TRBV28 and TRBJ2-7; TRBD2 is a possible D gene (6 bases). Germline assignment: CDR1 MDHEN and CDR2 SYDVKM. The V end was cut by 2 bases, the J end by 7 bases, with 18 bases between. The CDR3 is 15 amino acids.